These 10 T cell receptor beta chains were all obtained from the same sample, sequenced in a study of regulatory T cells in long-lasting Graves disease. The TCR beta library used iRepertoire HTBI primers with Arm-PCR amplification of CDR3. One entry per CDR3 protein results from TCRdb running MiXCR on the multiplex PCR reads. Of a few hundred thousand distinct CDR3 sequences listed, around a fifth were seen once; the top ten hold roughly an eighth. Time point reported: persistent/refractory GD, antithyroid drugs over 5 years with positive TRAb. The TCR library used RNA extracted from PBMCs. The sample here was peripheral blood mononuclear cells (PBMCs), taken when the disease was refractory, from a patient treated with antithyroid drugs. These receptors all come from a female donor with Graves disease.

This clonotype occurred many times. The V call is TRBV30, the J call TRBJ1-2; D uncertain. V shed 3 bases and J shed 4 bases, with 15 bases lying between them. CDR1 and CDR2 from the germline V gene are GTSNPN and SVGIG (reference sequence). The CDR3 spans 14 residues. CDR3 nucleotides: TGTGCCTGGAGATTATCCGAATTGAGCTATGGCTACACCTTC. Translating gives CAWRLSELSYGYTF.

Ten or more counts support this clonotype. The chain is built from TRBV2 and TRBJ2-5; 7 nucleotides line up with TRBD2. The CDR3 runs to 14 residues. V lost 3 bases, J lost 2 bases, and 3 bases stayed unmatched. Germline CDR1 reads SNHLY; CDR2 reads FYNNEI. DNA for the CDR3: TGTGCCAGCAGTGAGACAGCGGGGCAAGAGACCCAGTACTTC. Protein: CASSETAGQETQYF.

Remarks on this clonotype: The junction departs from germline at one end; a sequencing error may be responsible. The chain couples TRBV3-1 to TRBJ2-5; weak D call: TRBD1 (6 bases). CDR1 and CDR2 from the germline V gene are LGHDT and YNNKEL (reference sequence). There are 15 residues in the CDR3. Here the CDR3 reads CASSLRGGIGETQCF. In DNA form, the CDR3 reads TGTGCCAGCAGCCTCAGGGGCGGTATAGGAGAGACCCAGTGCTTC.

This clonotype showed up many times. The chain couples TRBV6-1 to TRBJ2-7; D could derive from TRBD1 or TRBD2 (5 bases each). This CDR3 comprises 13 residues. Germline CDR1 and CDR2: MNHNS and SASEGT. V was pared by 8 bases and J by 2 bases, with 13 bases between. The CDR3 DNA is TGTGCCAGCCGCCGGGACGGGACCTACGAGCAGTACTTC. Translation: CASRRDGTYEQYF.

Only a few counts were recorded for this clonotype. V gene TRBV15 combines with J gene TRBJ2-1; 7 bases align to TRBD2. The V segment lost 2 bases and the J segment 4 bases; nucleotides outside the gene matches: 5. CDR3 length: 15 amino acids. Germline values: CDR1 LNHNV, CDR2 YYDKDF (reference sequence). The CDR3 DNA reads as TGTGCCACCAGCAGAAGGCTAGCGGAATACAATGAGCAGTTCTTC. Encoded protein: CATSRRLAEYNEQFF.

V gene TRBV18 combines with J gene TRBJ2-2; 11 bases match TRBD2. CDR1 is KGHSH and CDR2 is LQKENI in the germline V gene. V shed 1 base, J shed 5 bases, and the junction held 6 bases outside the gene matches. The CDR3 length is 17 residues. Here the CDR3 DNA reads TGTGCCAGCTCACCACAAACTAGCGGGAGCCGGACCGGGGAGCTGTTTTTT. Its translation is CASSPQTSGSRTGELFF.

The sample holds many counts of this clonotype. The CDR3 loop reads CASSLRTGGMNTEAFF. CDR3 DNA: TGTGCCAGCAGTTTAAGAACAGGGGGCATGAACACTGAAGCTTTCTTT. The chain combines TRBV28 with TRBJ1-1; 9 bases map to TRBD1. The V and J ends lost 2 bases and 0 bases, in that order; junction bases with no gene match: 4. The CDR3 contains 16 residues. In germline, CDR1 is MDHEN, CDR2 SYDVKM.

The CDR3 reads CASSAGGSSGNTIYF. The CDR3 DNA is TGTGCCAGCAGTGCAGGCGGGTCCTCTGGAAACACCATATATTTT. The chain couples TRBV2 to TRBJ1-3, with D hard to call. V gave up 4 bases and J gave up 0 bases, with 10 bases separating them. Looked up from germline, CDR1 is SNHLY and CDR2 is FYNNEI. CDR3 length: 15 residues.

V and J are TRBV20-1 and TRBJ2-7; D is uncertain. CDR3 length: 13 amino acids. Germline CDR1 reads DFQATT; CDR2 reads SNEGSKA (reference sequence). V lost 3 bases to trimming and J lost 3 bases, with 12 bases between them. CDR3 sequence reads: CSASPRSFYEQYF. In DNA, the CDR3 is TGCAGTGCTAGCCCTCGGAGCTTCTACGAGCAGTACTTC.

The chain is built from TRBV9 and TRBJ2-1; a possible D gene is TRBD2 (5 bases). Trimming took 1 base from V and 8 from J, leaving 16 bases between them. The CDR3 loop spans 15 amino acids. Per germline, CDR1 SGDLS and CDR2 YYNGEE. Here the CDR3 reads CASSVSGSEGDEQFF. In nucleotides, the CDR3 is TGTGCCAGCAGCGTAAGTGGGAGTGAGGGAGATGAGCAGTTCTTC.